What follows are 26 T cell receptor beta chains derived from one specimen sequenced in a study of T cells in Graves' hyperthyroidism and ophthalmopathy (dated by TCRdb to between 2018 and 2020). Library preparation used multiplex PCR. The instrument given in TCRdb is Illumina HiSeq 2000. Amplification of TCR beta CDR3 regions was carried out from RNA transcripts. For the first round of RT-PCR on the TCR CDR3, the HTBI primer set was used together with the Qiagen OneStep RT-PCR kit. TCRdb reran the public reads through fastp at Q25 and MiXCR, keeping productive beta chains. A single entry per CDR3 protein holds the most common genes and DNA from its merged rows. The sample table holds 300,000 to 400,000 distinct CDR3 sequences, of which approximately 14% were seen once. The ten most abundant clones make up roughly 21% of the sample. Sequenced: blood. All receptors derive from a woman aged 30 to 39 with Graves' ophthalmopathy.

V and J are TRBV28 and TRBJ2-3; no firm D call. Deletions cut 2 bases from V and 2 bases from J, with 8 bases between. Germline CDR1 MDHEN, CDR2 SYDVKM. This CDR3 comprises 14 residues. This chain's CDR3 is CASSLGYNTDTQYF. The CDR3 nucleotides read TGTGCCAGCAGTTTAGGCTACAACACAGATACGCAGTATTTT.

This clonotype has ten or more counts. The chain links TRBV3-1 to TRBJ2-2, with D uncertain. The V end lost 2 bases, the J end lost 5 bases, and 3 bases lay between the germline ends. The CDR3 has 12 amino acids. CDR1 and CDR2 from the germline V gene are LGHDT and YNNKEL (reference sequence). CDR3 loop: CASSQSTGELFF. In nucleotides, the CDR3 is TGTGCCAGCAGCCAAAGTACCGGGGAGCTGTTTTTT.

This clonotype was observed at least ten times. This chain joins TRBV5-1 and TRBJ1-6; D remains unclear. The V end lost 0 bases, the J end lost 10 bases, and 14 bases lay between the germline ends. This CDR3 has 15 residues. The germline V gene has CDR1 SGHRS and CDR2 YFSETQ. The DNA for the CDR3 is TGCGCCAGCAGCTTGGACGGGGTCCCGCGGTCACCCCTCCACTTT. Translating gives CASSLDGVPRSPLHF.

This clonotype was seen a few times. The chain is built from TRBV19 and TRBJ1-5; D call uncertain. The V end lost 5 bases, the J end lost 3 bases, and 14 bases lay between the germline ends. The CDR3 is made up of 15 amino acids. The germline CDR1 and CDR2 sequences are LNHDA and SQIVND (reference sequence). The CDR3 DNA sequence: TGTGCCAGTAGTCACGCGAAGTTTTCCAATCAGCCCCAGCATTTT. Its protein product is CASSHAKFSNQPQHF.

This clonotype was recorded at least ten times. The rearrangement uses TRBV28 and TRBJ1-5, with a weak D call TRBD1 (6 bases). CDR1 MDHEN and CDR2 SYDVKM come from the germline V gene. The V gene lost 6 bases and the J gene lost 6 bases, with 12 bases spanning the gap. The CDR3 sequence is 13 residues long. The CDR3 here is CASSLLGGQPQHF. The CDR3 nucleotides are TGTGCCAGCAGCCTCTTAGGGGGTCAGCCCCAGCATTTT.

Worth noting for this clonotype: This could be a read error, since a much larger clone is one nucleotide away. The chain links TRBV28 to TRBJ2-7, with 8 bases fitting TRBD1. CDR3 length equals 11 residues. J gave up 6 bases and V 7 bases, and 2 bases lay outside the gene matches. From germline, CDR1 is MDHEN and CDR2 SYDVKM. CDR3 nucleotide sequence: TGTGCCAGCATCAGGGGGCGCGAGCAGTACTTC. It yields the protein CASIRGREQYF.

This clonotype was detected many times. The CDR3 sequence: CASSPTPGQLYGYTF. CDR3 bases: TGTGCCAGCAGCCCTACGCCGGGACAGCTCTATGGCTACACCTTC. The rearrangement uses TRBV3-1 and TRBJ1-2; 7 positions agree with TRBD1. With 4 bases clipped from V and 4 bases from J, the junction kept 9 bases outside the gene matches. This CDR3 region has 15 residues. CDR1 and CDR2 (germline): LGHDT, YNNKEL (reference sequence). The variable domain in full, with the rest retrieved from reference TRBV3-1 and TRBJ1-2, is DTAVSQTPKYLVTQMGNDKSIKCEQNLGHDTMYWYKQDSKKFLKIMFSYNNKELIINETVPNRFSPKSPDKAHLNLHINSLELGDSAVYFCASSPTPGQLYGYTFGSGTRLTVV.

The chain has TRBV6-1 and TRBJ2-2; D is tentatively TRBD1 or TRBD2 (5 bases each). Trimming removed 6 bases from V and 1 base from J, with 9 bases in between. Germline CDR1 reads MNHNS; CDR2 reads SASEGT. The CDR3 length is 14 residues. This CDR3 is CASRGTENTGELFF. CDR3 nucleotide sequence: TGTGCCAGCAGGGGGACGGAGAACACCGGGGAGCTGTTTTTT.

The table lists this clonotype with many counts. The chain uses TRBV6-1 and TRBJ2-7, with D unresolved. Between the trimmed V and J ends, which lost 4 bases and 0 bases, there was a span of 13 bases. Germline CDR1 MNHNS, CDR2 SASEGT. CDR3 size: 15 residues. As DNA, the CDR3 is TGTGCCAGCAGTGTAGCAGGTTCCCCCTCCTACGAGCAGTACTTC. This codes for CASSVAGSPSYEQYF.

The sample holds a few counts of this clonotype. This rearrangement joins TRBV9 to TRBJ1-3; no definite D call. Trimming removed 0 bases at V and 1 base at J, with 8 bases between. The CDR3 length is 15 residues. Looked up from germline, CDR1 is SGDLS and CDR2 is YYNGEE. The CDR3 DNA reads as TGTGCCAGCAGCGTAGAAGCGGGTTCTGGAAACACCATATATTTT. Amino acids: CASSVEAGSGNTIYF. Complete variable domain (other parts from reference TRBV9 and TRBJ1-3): DSGVTQTPKHLITATGQRVTLRCSPRSGDLSVYWYQQSLDQGLQFLIQYYNGEERAKGNILERFSAQQFPDLHSELNLSSLELGDSALYFCASSVEAGSGNTIYFGEGSWLTVV.

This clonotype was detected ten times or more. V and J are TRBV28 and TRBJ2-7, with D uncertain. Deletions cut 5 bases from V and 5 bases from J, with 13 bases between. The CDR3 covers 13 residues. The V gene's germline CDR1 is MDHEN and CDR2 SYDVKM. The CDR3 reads CASSLTQFNEQYF. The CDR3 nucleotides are TGTGCCAGCAGTCTTACACAGTTCAACGAGCAGTACTTC. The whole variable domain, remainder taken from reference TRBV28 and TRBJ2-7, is DVKVTQSSRYLVKRTGEKVFLECVQDMDHENMFWYRQDPGLGLRLIYFSYDVKMKEKGDIPEGYSVSREKKERFSLILESASTNQTSMYLCASSLTQFNEQYFGPGTRLTVT.

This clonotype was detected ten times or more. The CDR3 DNA reads TGCGCCAGCAGCTTCGCGGGGGATACCACAGATACGCAGTATTTT. It codes for CASSFAGDTTDTQYF. The V and J genes are TRBV5-1 and TRBJ2-3, with 7 bases matching TRBD2. CDR3 length equals 15 residues. CDR1 is SGHRS, CDR2 YFSETQ, per germline. The V and J ends lost 2 bases and 2 bases, in that order; junction bases with no gene match: 5.

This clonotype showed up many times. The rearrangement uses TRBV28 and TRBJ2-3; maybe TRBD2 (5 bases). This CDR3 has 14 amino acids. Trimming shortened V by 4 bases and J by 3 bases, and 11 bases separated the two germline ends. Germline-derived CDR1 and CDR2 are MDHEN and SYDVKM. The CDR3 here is CASSSGVATDTQYF. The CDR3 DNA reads TGTGCCAGCAGTTCCGGGGTGGCGACAGATACGCAGTATTTT.

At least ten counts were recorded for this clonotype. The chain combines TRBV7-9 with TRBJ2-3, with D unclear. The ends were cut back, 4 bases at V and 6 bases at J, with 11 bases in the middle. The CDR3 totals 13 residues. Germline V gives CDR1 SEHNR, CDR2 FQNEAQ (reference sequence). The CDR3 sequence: CASSYNQLDTQYF. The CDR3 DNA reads TGTGCCAGCAGCTATAACCAGCTCGATACGCAGTATTTT.

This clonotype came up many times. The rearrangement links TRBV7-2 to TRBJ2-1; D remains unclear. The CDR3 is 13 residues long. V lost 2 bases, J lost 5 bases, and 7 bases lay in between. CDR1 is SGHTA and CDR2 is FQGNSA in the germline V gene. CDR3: CASSLLTHNEQFF. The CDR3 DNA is TGTGCCAGCAGCTTACTTACCCACAATGAGCAGTTCTTC.

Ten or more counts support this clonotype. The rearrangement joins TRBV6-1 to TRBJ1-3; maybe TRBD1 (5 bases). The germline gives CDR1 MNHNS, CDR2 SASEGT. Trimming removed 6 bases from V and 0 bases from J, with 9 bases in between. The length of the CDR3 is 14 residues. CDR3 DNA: TGTGCCAGCAGACAGGTGATCTCTGGAAACACCATATATTTT. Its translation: CASRQVISGNTIYF.

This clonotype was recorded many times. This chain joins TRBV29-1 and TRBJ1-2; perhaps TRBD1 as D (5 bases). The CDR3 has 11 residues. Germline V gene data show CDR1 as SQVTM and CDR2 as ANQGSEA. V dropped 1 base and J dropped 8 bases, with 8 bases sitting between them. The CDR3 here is CSVEGRVGYTF. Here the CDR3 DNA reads TGCAGCGTTGAAGGCAGGGTAGGCTACACCTTC.

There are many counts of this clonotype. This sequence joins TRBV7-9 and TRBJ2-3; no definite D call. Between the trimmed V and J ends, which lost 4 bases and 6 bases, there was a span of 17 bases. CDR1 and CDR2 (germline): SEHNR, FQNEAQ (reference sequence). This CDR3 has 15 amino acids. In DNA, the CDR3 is TGTGCCAGCAGCTCCCTGGACCTAAACCCGGATACGCAGTATTTT. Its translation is CASSSLDLNPDTQYF.

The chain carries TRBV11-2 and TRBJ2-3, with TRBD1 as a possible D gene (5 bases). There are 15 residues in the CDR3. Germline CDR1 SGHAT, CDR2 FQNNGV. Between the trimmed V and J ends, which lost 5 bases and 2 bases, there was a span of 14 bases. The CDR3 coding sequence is TGTGCCAGCAGCATTAGACAGAACCCCACAGATACGCAGTATTTT. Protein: CASSIRQNPTDTQYF.

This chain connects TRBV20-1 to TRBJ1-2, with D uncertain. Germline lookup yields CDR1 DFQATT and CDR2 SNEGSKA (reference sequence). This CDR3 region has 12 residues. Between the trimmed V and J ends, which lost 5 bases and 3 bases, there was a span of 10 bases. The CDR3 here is CSAEHLHYGYTF. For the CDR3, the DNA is TGCAGTGCTGAACACTTACACTATGGCTACACCTTC.

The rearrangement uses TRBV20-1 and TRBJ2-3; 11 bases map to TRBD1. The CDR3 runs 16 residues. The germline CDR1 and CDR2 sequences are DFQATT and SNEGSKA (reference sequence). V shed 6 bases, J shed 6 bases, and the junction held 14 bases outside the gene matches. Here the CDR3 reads CSAENGPGTGGDTQYF. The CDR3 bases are TGCAGTGCCGAAAACGGCCCCGGGACAGGGGGGGATACGCAGTATTTT.

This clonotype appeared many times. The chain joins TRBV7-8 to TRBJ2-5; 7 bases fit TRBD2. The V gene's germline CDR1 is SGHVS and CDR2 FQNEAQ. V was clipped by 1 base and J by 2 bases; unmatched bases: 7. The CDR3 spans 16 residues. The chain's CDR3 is CASSLDRAGIQETQYF. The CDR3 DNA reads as TGTGCCAGCAGCTTAGATCGAGCGGGGATACAAGAGACCCAGTACTTC.

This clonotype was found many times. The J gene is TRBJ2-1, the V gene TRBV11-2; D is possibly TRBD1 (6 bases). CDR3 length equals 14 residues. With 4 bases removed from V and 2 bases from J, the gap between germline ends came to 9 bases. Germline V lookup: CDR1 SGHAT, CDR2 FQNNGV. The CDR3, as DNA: TGTGCCAGCAGCTCCAGACAGGCCTACAATGAGCAGTTCTTC. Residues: CASSSRQAYNEQFF.

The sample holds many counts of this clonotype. In nucleotides, the CDR3 is TGTGCCACCAGCAGAGATCGACAGGGGGCGTTTGGCTACACCTTC. This translates into CATSRDRQGAFGYTF. V and J are TRBV15 and TRBJ1-2; 10 bases align to TRBD1. There are 15 residues in the CDR3. Germline CDR1 and CDR2: LNHNV and YYDKDF (reference sequence). Unmatched junction bases numbered 5, after V lost 0 bases and J lost 7 bases.

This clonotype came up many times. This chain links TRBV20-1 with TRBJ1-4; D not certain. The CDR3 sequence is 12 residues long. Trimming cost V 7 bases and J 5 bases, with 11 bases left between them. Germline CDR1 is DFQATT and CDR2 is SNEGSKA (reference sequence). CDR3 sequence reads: CSVYRANEKLFF. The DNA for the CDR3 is TGCAGTGTGTACCGGGCAAATGAAAAACTGTTTTTT.

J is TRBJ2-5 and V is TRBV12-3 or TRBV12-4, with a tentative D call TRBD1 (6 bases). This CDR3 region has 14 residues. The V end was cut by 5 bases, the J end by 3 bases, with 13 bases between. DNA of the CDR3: TGTGCCAGCAGTCAAACAGGGATTAAAGAGACCCAGTACTTC. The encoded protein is CASSQTGIKETQYF.